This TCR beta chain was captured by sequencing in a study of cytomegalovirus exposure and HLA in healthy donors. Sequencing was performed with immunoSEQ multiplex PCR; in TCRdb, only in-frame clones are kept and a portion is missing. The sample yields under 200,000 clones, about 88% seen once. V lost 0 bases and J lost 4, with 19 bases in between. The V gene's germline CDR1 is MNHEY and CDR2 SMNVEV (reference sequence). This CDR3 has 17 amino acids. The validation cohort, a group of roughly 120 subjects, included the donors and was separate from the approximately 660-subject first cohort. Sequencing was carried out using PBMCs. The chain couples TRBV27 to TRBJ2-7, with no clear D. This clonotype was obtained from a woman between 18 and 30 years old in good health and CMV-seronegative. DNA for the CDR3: TGTGCCAGCAGTTTATCAGTAGACCCTCAGGTCACTTACGAGCAGTACTTC. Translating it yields CASSLSVDPQVTYEQYF.